This T cell receptor (beta chain) came from a study of PD-1 blockade in classical Hodgkin lymphoma. The CDR3 has 10 residues. Per germline, CDR1 DFQATT and CDR2 SNEGSKA (reference sequence). Study-wide points: Diversity in CD4+ TCRs, unlike that measured in CD8+ TCRs, had risen significantly by C4D1. Complete responders showed a baseline diversity that resembled the diversity of newly diagnosed patients.

Time point indicated: cycle 4 day 1 (C4D1), after five to seven weeks of nivolumab. Each patient experienced a relapse that followed autologous stem cell transplantation, and brentuximab vedotin exposure varied. Purification of CD4+ T cells from thawed PBMCs was achieved by magnetic negative selection. Points on this clone: What it recognizes is unknown. Compared with germline, one end of the junction differs, possibly owing to a read error.

Using immunoSEQ multiplex PCR, the repertoire was profiled, and TCRdb retains in-frame clones only, with some absent. The table records around 28,000 clones, approximately 90% of them present only once. The V gene is TRBV20-1, the J gene TRBJ2-1; 10 positions match TRBD1. Sequences were derived from CD4+ T cells from blood, sampled before the fourth cycle of nivolumab. This TCR came from a human donor with classical Hodgkin lymphoma. CDR3 amino acids: CSASSDRGVF. The CDR3 nucleotides are TGCAGTGCTAGTTCGGACAGGGGGGTCTTC.